This record covers a single TCR beta chain. This sample was included in a study of blood T cell repertoires in COVID-19. Study overall: Acute-phase and convalescent COVID-19 samples originated in the United States, Italy and Spain. The cDNA or gDNA used as material had been derived from T cells, B-cell-depleted T cells, or PBMCs.

In the original analysis: Amplifying reference gene primers gave estimates of nucleated cell counts. TCRdb keeps only in-frame clones here, not all; method: immunoSEQ multiplex PCR. Clone size and V and J calls were adopted from that table, with D and trimming inferred from the DNA. This table has 35,000 to 55,000 clones, around 86% appearing once. Trimming stripped 1 base from V and 3 bases from J, with 12 bases between. There are 15 residues in the CDR3. Germline-derived CDR1 and CDR2 are LGHNA and YSLEER. The rearrangement joins TRBV4-3 to TRBJ1-1; D unresolved. Specimen: peripheral blood. The TCR comes from a human donor in a cohort sampled during active COVID-19. CDR3 DNA sequence: TGCGCCAGCAGCCAAGCGGACTACAGTCACACTGAAGCTTTCTTT. Amino acid sequence: CASSQADYSHTEAFF.